This T cell receptor beta chain was identified in a study of identical twins (dated by TCRdb to about 2016). About the full investigation: The study deep-sequenced TCR alpha and beta repertoires from monozygotic twins, unrelated adults of various ages and cord blood to test whether fetal clonotypes persist. To rule out contamination, replicate twin experiments were performed at different times with different library preparation protocols. Study-level results and caveats: Zero-insertion analyses could be partly confounded by invariant T cells such as MAIT and iNKT, though diverse VJ usage argued against such confounding for most clonotypes. Abundant cord blood beta clonotypes carried fewer insertions; young adult naive repertoires showed a weaker similar trend, while memory repertoires showed none. Recombination models systematically underestimated out-of-frame TCR alpha sharing in monozygotic twins but agreed with sharing between unrelated individuals. Because the same donors could not be followed over many years, conclusions were based on cross-sectional statistical analysis. The excess sharing between twins in beta out-of-frame sequences was weaker because fewer shared sequences reduced the signal-to-noise ratio. Compared with coincidental sharing between unrelated individuals, an excess of low generation-probability sequences was observed among out-of-frame TCR alpha sequences shared between twins.

Preparation of the library involved 5' RACE. Data came from an Illumina HiSeq 2000. Template switching added a universal primer binding site, and the final cDNA carried a unique molecular identifier that allowed TCR cDNA molecules to be counted accurately. Specific primers in the conserved constant-segment region were used to synthesize first-strand cDNA for TCR alpha and beta chains. To control for contamination, every cDNA library carried two barcodes: a SMART-Mk sample barcode plus Illumina barcodes. Two successive PCR steps introduced TruSeq adapter sequences along with Illumina sample barcodes. The Illumina HiSeq platform was used with custom primers to sequence TCR alpha and beta cDNA libraries. On the study's bioinformatics: Unique molecular identifiers were extracted from raw reads with MiGEC, and CDR3 positions were determined with MiXCR. Recombination models were inferred per individual with the repgenHMM and IGoR tools using an EM algorithm. The tcR package in R was used for shared clonotype analysis, with sharing normalized by the product of cloneset sizes. To study raw recombination free of thymic and clonal selection effects, out-of-frame nonproductive sequences were analyzed. The public sequencing data were trimmed at Q25 with fastp and processed into clonotypes with MiXCR by TCRdb, which kept only in-frame beta chains. Rows matching on CDR3 protein sequence are summarized as one entry with the most common DNA and genes. The V and J calls were not made by the authors but by TCRdb's processing. Within this sample are hundreds of thousands of distinct CDR3 sequences, with 5.5% to 6.5% of them counted one time only. The top ten constitute around 2% of the sample.

After removal of 4 bases from V and 2 bases from J, the junction retains 6 bases not matched to a gene. CDR1 and CDR2 (LNHNV, YYDKDF) derive from the germline V gene (reference sequence). Spanning cysteine to phenylalanine, the CDR3 consists of 15 amino acids. The retained sequence is limited to the CDR3, 45 bases, with the frame set at the first base. This clonotype has a count of ten or more. There is no known antigen for this receptor. Qualities for individual bases were not recorded, and no much larger clone is one base off. Every donor in the study was a healthy Caucasian. The study also sequenced three unrelated non-twin adults: a male aged 18 to 30, a male aged 50 to 60 and a female aged 50 to 60. Miltenyi CD45RO+ enrichment and human naive T-cell isolation kits were used to isolate memory (CD45RO+) and naive T cells from PBMC.

The sample consisted of naive T cells sorted from blood. The label giving this sample's cell subset or site can be read as: cells isolated with a human naive T-cell isolation kit. The sequence came from a young man in good health. Recombination joined TRBV15 with TRBJ2-7; 9 nucleotides in the junction match TRBD1. CDR3 protein: CATSNDRGGPYEQYF. The sequence in DNA is TGTGCCACCAGCAACGACAGGGGGGGACCCTACGAGCAGTACTTC.